A single sample gave rise to the 4 T cell receptor beta chains below, sequenced in a study of T-cell memory formation after mild COVID-19. TCRdb itself ran the 5' RACE reads through MiXCR, one entry per CDR3 protein. The sample consists of about 310,000 distinct CDR3 sequences, about a sixth of them appearing once. The sequenced material came from PBMCs or a T cell subset sorted from them (not recorded which). Every receptor here comes from a man younger than 30 who had mild COVID-19 (a few samples of this study predate the infection). Cell type and time point are not known.

This clonotype was seen a few times. The genes are TRBV7-9 and TRBJ2-7; TRBD1 is a possible D gene (5 bases). V was pared by 1 base and J by 5 bases, with 9 bases between. The CDR3 is 13 amino acids. CDR1 and CDR2 from the germline V gene are SEHNR and FQNEAQ (reference sequence). CDR3 sequence reads: CASSLDPGHEQYF. CDR3 sequence (DNA): TGTGCCAGCAGCTTAGACCCAGGGCACGAGCAGTACTTC.

This chain links TRBV7-9 with TRBJ1-2; TRBD1 is a possible D gene (5 bases). The CDR3 loop spans 15 amino acids. The germline CDR1 and CDR2 sequences are SEHNR and FQNEAQ (reference sequence). V gave up 7 bases and J gave up 7 bases, with 22 bases separating them. CDR3 DNA sequence: TGTGCCAGCACCCTAAATTCCGGGGCAACTAGTGGCTACACCTTC. Translation: CASTLNSGATSGYTF. The entire variable domain, with the rest obtained from reference TRBV7-9 and TRBJ1-2, is as follows: DTGVSQNPRHKITKRGQNVTFRCDPISEHNRLYWYRQTLGQGPEFLTYFQNEAQLEKSRLLSDRFSAERPKGSFSTLEIQRTEQGDSAMYLCASTLNSGATSGYTFGSGTRLTVV.

The chain is built from TRBV6-2 or TRBV6-3 and TRBJ2-3, with D unresolved. The length of the CDR3 is 13 residues. Trimming removed 2 bases at V and 5 bases at J, with 8 bases between. Germline loops: CDR1 MNHEY, CDR2 SVGEGT. CDR3 sequence reads: CASSYTLRDTQYF. DNA of the CDR3: TGTGCCAGCAGTTACACCCTGCGAGATACGCAGTATTTT.

As to this clonotype: The germline gene is not matched at one end of the junction; a read error may be the cause. V and J are TRBV7-2 and TRBJ1-6, with D hard to call. CDR3 size: 15 residues. CDR1 SGHTA and CDR2 FQGNSA come from the germline V gene. DNA of the CDR3: TGTGCCAGCAGCGTAGCCTCTGTACTTAATTCACCCCTCCACTTT. Translation: CASSVASVLNSPLHF. Full variable domain (outside the CDR3, taken from reference TRBV7-2 and TRBJ1-6): GAGVSQSPSNKVTEKGKDVELRCDPISGHTALYWYRQSLGQGLEFLIYFQGNSAPDKSGLPSDRFSAERTGGSVSTLTIQRTQQEDSAVYLCASSVASVLNSPLHFGNGTRLTVT.